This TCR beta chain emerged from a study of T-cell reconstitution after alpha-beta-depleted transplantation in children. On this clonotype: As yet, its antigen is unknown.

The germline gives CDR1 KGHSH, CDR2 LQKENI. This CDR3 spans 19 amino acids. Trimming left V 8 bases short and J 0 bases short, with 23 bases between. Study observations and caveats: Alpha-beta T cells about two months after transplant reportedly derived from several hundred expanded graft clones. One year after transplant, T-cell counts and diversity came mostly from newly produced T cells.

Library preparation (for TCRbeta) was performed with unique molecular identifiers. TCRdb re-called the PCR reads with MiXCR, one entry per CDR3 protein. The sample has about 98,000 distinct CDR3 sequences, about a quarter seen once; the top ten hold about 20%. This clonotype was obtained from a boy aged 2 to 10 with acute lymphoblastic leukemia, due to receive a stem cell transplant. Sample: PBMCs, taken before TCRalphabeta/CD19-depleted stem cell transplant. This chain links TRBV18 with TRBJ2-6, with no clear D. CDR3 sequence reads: CASQKSMPMSYSGANVLTF. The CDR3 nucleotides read TGTGCCAGCCAGAAATCCATGCCAATGAGTTACTCTGGGGCCAACGTCCTGACTTTC.